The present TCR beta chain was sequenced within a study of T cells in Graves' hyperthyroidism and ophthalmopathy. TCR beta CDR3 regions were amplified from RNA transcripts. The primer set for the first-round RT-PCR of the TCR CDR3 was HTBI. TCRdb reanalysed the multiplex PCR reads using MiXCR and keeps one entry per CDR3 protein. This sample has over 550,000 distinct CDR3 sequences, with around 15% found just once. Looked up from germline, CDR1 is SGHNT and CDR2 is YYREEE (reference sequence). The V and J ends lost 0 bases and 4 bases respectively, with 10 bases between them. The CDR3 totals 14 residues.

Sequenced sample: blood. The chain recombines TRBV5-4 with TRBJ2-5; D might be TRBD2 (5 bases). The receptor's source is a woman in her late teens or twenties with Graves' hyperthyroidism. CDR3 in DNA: TGTGCCAGCAGCTTGGGTGGCGGGCTAGAGACCCAGTACTTC. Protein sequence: CASSLGGGLETQYF.